The clone carrying this TCR beta chain was seen only a few times. Its antigen is as yet unknown. This record belongs to a study of cytomegalovirus exposure and HLA in healthy donors. Study as a whole: Inside one of the first data releases sat around 80 million unique TCRs taken from HLA-typed donors. Findings and caveats of the study: Most TCR sequences were rare, but some public TCRs occurred in many donors.

PCR was performed using 60 Vbeta and 13 Jbeta primers. Generated by immunoSEQ multiplex PCR, the TCRdb table keeps only in-frame clones and is missing some. The sample has 150,000 to 200,000 clones, over 75% seen once. This sequence originates from a female donor in good health and CMV-seronegative. Sequenced: PBMCs.

CDR3: CASSSPSGGNYEQYF. CDR3 DNA sequence: TGTGCCAGCAGTTCCCCTAGCGGGGGGAACTACGAGCAGTACTTC. The rearrangement uses TRBV28 and TRBJ2-7; 11 bases agree with TRBD2. Germline V gene sequence: CDR1 MDHEN, CDR2 SYDVKM. CDR3 length: 15 residues. The V gene end was trimmed by 4 bases and the J gene end by 3 bases; junction bases not matched to a gene: 5. The whole variable domain, remainder taken from reference TRBV28 and TRBJ2-7, is DVKVTQSSRYLVKRTGEKVFLECVQDMDHENMFWYRQDPGLGLRLIYFSYDVKMKEKGDIPEGYSVSREKKERFSLILESASTNQTSMYLCASSSPSGGNYEQYFGPGTRLTVT.